Presented here are 2 T cell receptor beta chains from one specimen sequenced in a study of PD-1 blockade in classical Hodgkin lymphoma. Time point noted: cycle 4 day 1 (C4D1), after less than 7 weeks of nivolumab. All patients relapsed after autologous stem cell transplantation, and brentuximab vedotin exposure varied. TCRdb keeps only in-frame clones here, not all; method: immunoSEQ multiplex PCR. The sample consists of about 17,000 clones, about 83% of them appearing once. Sequences were derived from peripheral blood mononuclear cells (PBMCs), sampled before the fourth cycle of nivolumab. These receptors were taken from a human donor with classical Hodgkin lymphoma.

The chain combines TRBV5-5 with TRBJ1-2, with TRBD1 matching over 7 bases. Unmatched junction bases numbered 5, after V lost 6 bases and J lost 0 bases. The V gene's germline CDR1 is SGHKS and CDR2 YYEKEE (reference sequence). The CDR3 is 14 amino acids. CDR3 region: CASTRDSTNYGYTF. The CDR3 DNA sequence: TGTGCCAGCACACGGGACAGCACTAACTATGGCTACACCTTC.

This clone was picked up one time. V usage is TRBV7-6 and J usage is TRBJ2-7, with 9 bases lining up with TRBD1. The CDR3 runs 15 residues. The V and J ends lost 1 base and 1 base, in that order; junction bases with no gene match: 2. Per germline, CDR1 SGHVS and CDR2 FNYEAQ. CDR3 region: CASSLGGTGSYEQYF. CDR3 bases: TGTGCCAGCAGCTTAGGCGGGACAGGGTCCTACGAGCAGTACTTC.